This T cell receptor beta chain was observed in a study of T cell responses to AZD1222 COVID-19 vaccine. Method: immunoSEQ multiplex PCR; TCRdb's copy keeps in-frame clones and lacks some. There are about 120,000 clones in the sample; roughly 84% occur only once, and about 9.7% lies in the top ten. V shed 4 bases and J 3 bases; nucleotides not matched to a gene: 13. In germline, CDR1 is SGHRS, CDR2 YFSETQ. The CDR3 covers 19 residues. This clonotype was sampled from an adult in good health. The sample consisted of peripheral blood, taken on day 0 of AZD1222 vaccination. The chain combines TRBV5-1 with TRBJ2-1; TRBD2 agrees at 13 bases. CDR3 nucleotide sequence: TGCGCCAGCAGCCGGACGGGACTAGCGGGGCTAGCCGACTACAATGAGCAGTTCTTC. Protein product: CASSRTGLAGLADYNEQFF. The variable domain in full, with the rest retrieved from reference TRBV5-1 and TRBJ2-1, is KAGVTQTPRYLIKTRGQQVTLSCSPISGHRSVSWYQQTPGQGLQFLFEYFSETQRNKGNFPGRFSGRQFSNSRSEMNVSTLELGDSALYLCASSRTGLAGLADYNEQFFGPGTRLTVL.